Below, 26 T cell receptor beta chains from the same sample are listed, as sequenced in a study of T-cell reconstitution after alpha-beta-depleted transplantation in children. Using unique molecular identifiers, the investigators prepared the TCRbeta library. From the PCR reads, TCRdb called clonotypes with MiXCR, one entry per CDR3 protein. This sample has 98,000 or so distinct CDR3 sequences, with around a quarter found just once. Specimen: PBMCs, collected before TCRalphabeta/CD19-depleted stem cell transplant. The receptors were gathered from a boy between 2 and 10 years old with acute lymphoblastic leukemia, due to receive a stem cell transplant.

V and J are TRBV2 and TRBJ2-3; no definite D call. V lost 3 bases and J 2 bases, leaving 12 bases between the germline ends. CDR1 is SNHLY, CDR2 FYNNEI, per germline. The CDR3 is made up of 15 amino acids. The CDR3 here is CASSDLSGNTDTQYF. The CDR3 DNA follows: TGTGCCAGCAGTGACCTTTCGGGTAACACAGATACGCAGTATTTT.

DNA of the CDR3: TGCGCCAGCAGCTTGGGGGGCAGGGTAAATCAGCCCCAGCATTTT. Its translation is CASSLGGRVNQPQHF. V usage is TRBV5-1 and J usage is TRBJ1-5, with TRBD1 as a possible D gene (5 bases). Germline V lookup: CDR1 SGHRS, CDR2 YFSETQ. V dropped 0 bases and J dropped 4 bases, with 11 bases sitting between them. The CDR3 runs 15 residues.

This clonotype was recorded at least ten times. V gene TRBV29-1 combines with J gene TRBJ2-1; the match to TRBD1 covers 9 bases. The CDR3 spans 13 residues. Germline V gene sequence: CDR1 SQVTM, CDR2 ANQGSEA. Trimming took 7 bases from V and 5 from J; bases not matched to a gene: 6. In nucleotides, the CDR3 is TGCAGCGGCGCACGGGACAGGGACAATGAGCAGTTCTTC. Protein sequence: CSGARDRDNEQFF.

The CDR3, as DNA: TGTGCCAGCAGTTACGGCTACTCCTACGAGCAGTACTTC. Protein sequence: CASSYGYSYEQYF. The rearrangement joins TRBV6-5 to TRBJ2-7; D gene ambiguous. This CDR3 has 13 amino acids. The V end lost 2 bases, the J end lost 0 bases, and 5 bases lay between the germline ends. Germline V gene data show CDR1 as MNHEY and CDR2 as SVGAGI.

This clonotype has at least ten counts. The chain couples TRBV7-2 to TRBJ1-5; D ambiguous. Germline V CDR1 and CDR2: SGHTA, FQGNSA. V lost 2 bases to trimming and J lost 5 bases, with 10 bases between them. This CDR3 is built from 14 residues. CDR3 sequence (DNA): TGTGCCAGCAGCTTAAACGGGCCCGATCAGCCCCAGCATTTT. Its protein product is CASSLNGPDQPQHF.

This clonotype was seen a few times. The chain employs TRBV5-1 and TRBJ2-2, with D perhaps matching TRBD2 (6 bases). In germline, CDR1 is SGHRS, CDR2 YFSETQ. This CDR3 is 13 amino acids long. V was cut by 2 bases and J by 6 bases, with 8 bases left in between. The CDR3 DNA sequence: TGCGCCAGCAGCTTAAGGGAGGCCGGGGAGCTGTTTTTT. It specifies CASSLREAGELFF.

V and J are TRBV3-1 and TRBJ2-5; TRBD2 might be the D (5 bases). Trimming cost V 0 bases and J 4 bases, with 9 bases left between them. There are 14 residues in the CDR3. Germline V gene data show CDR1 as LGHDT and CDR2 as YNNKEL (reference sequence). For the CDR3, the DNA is TGTGCCAGCAGCCAAGATTGGGCGGGAGAGACCCAGTACTTC. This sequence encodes CASSQDWAGETQYF.

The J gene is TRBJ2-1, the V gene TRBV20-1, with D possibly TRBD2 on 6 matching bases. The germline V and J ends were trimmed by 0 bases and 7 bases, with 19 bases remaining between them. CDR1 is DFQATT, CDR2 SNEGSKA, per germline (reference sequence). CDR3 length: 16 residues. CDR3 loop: CSAREARGGPRNEQFF. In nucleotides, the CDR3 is TGCAGTGCTAGAGAGGCGCGCGGAGGGCCGAGGAATGAGCAGTTCTTC.

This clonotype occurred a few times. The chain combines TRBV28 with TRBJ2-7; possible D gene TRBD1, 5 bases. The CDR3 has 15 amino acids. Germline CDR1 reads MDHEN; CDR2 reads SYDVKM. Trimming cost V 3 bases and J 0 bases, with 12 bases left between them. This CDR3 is CASSFGDSVSYEQYF. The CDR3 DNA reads TGTGCCAGCAGTTTTGGAGACAGCGTCTCCTACGAGCAGTACTTC.

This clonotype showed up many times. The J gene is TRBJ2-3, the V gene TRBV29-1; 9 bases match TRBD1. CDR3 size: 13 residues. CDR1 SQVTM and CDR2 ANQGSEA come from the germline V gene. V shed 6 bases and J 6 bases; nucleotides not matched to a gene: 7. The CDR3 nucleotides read TGCAGCGTCAGGGACAGGGTGCCCGATACGCAGTATTTT. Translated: CSVRDRVPDTQYF.

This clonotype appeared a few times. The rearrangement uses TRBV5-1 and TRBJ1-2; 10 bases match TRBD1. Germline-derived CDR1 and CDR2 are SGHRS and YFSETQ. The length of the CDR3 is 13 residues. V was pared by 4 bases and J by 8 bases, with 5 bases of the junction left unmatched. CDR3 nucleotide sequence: TGCGCCAGCAGCACGGACAGGGGGAACGGCTACACCTTC. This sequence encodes CASSTDRGNGYTF.

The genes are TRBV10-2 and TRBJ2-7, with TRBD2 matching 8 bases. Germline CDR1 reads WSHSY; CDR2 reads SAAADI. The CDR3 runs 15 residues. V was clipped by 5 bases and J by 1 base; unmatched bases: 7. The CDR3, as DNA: TGCGCCAGCAGTCCTGTAGCGGGACCATCCTACGAGCAGTACTTC. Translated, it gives CASSPVAGPSYEQYF.

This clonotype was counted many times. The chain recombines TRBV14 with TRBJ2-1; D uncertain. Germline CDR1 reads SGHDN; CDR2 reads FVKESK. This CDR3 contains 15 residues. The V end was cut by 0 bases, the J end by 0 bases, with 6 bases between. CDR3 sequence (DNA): TGTGCCAGCAGCCAAGAAGGTAGCTCCTACAATGAGCAGTTCTTC. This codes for CASSQEGSSYNEQFF.

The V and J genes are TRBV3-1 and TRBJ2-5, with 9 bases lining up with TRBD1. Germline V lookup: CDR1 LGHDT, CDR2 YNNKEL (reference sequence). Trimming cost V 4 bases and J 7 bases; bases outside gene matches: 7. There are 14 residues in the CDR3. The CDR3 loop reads CASSRGQGLRTQYF. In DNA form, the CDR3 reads TGTGCCAGCAGCCGGGGACAGGGCCTACGGACCCAGTACTTC.

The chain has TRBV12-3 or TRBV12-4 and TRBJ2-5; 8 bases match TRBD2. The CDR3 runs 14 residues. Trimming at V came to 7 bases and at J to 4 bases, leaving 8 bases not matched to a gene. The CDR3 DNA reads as TGTGCCAGCACCGTAGCGGGATTGGGAGAGACCCAGTACTTC. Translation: CASTVAGLGETQYF.

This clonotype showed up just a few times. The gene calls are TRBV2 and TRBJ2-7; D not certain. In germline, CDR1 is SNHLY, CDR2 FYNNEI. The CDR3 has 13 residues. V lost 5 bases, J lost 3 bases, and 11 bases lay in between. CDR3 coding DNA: TGTGCCAGCAGTAGGAGTGGAAGCTACGAGCAGTACTTC. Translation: CASSRSGSYEQYF.

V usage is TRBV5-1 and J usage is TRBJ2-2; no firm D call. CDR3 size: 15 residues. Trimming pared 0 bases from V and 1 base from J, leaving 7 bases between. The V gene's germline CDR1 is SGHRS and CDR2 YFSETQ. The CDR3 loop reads CASSLGTLNTGELFF. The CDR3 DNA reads TGCGCCAGCAGCTTGGGCACCTTGAACACCGGGGAGCTGTTTTTT.

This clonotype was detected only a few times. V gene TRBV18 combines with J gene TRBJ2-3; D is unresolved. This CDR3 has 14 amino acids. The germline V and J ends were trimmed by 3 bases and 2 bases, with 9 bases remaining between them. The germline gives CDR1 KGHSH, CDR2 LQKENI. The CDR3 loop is CASSPRLNTDTQYF. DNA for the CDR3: TGTGCCAGCTCACCCAGACTTAACACAGATACGCAGTATTTT. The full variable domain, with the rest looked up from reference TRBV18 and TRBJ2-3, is NAGVMQNPRHLVRRRGQEARLRCSPMKGHSHVYWYRQLPEEGLKFMVYLQKENIIDESGMPKERFSAEFPKEGPSILRIQQVVRGDSAAYFCASSPRLNTDTQYFGPGTRLTVL.

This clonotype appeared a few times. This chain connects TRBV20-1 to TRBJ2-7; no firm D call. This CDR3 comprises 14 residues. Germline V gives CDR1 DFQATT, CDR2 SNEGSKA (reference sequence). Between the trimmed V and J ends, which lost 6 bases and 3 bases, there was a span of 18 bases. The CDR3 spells CSAKNSPSSYEQYF. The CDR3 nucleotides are TGCAGTGCCAAAAACTCCCCCTCAAGCTACGAGCAGTACTTC.

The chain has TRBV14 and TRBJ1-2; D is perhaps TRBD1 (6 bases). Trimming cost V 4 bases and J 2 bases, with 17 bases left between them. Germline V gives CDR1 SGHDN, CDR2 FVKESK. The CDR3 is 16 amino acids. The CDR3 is CASSRGQTPKNYGYTF. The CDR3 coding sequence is TGTGCCAGCAGCCGAGGACAGACACCAAAGAACTATGGCTACACCTTC.

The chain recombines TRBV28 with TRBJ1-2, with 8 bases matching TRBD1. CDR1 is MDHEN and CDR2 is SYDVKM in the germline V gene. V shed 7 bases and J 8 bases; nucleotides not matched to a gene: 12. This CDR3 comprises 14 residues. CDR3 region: CASTRTGSLFGYTF. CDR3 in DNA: TGTGCCAGCACCCGGACAGGGAGTTTGTTCGGCTACACCTTC.

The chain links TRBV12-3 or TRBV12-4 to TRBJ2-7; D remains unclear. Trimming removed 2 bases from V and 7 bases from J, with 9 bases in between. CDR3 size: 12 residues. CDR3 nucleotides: TGTGCCAGCAGTTTATGGGTCACGGAGCAGTACTTC. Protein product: CASSLWVTEQYF.

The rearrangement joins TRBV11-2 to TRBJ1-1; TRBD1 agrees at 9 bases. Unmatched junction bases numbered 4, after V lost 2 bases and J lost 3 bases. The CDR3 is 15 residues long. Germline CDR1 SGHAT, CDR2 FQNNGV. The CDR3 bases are TGTGCCAGCAGCTTAAAGAGGACAGGGGACACTGAAGCTTTCTTT. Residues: CASSLKRTGDTEAFF.

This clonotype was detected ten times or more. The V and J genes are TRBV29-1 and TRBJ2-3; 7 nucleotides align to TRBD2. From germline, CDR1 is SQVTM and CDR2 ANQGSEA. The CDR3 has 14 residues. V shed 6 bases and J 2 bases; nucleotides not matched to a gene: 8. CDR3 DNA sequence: TGCAGCGTCCCTGGACTAGGGTTCACAGATACGCAGTATTTT. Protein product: CSVPGLGFTDTQYF.

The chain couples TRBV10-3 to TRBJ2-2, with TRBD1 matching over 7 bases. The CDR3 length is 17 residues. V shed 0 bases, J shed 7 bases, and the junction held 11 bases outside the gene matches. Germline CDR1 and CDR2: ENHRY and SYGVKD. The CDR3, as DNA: TGTGCCATCAGTGAGTCTCTCCTACAGGGGTATGACGGGGAGCTGTTTTTT. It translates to CAISESLLQGYDGELFF.

Here the CDR3 DNA reads TGTGCCAGCAGTTACTCGGACGGAGGGGCGGAGACCCAGTACTTC. Protein sequence: CASSYSDGGAETQYF. The chain carries TRBV6-5 and TRBJ2-5; perhaps TRBD2 as D (6 bases). Germline V gives CDR1 MNHEY, CDR2 SVGAGI. With 0 bases removed from V and 5 bases from J, the gap between germline ends came to 13 bases. There are 15 residues in the CDR3.